These 26 T cell receptor beta chains originate from one sample sequenced in a study of blood T cell repertoires in COVID-19. Profiling relied on immunoSEQ multiplex PCR, and the TCRdb table lists in-frame clones only, not all of them. Of about 52,000 clones listed, about four fifths are singletons. Sequenced input: peripheral blood. Receptors were obtained from a woman of 80 years or more with COVID-19, enrolled during active disease.

The genes are TRBV4-1 and TRBJ2-4; 7 bases are a match to TRBD1. The V gene end was trimmed by 0 bases and the J gene end by 5 bases; junction bases not matched to a gene: 10. The CDR3 runs 17 residues. Germline-derived CDR1 and CDR2 are MGHRA and YSYEKL. The CDR3 sequence: CASSQDPGGWFQNIQYF. CDR3 sequence (DNA): TGCGCCAGCAGCCAAGACCCAGGGGGTTGGTTCCAAAACATTCAGTACTTC.

The chain couples TRBV5-1 to TRBJ2-7; TRBD1 agrees at 7 bases. The CDR3 sequence is 14 residues long. After removal of 4 bases from V and 5 bases from J, the junction contained 9 bases not matched to a gene. Germline CDR1 SGHRS, CDR2 YFSETQ. The CDR3 DNA reads TGCGCCAGCAGCAGGAACAGGGGTTTGGACGAGCAGTACTTC. This translates into CASSRNRGLDEQYF.

This chain connects TRBV2 to TRBJ2-3; TRBD1 aligns across 9 bases. This CDR3 region has 14 residues. Germline V gene data show CDR1 as SNHLY and CDR2 as FYNNEI. V shed 7 bases, J shed 4 bases, and the junction held 6 bases outside the gene matches. The CDR3 coding sequence is TGTGCCAGCACCCCGGGACAGGGAGCAGATACGCAGTATTTT. Encoded protein: CASTPGQGADTQYF.

The rearrangement uses TRBV18 and TRBJ1-2; TRBD1 matches 7 bases. Germline V CDR1 and CDR2: KGHSH, LQKENI. There are 16 residues in the CDR3. With 2 bases clipped from V and 0 bases from J, the junction kept 6 bases outside the gene matches. The CDR3 sequence: CASSPGTEKANYGYTF. In DNA, the CDR3 is TGTGCCAGCTCACCAGGGACAGAGAAAGCTAACTATGGCTACACCTTC.

This clone appeared a single time. The V call is TRBV7-3, the J call TRBJ2-2; 13 bases match TRBD2. Trimming cost V 5 bases and J 0 bases; bases outside gene matches: 3. Germline values: CDR1 SGHTA, CDR2 FQGTGA. This CDR3 has 17 residues. The CDR3 loop reads CASSRLAGGSNTGELFF. The CDR3 coding sequence is TGTGCCAGCAGCCGACTAGCGGGAGGCTCGAACACCGGGGAGCTGTTTTTT.

This chain joins TRBV14 and TRBJ2-7; D gene unclear. The CDR3 is 15 amino acids. Germline V lookup: CDR1 SGHDN, CDR2 FVKESK. Trimming cost V 1 base and J 0 bases, with 10 bases left between them. The CDR3: CASSQGPPVSYEQYF. CDR3 nucleotide sequence: TGTGCCAGCAGCCAAGGCCCTCCGGTCTCCTACGAGCAGTACTTC.

For the CDR3, the DNA is TGTGCCAGCAGCCCCCAGCTAGGGGCTAGAAAAGGGTTTAGGGAGCAGTTCTTC. Encoded protein: CASSPQLGARKGFREQFF. The chain joins TRBV9 to TRBJ2-1, with a possible D match to TRBD1 (5 bases). CDR1 SGDLS and CDR2 YYNGEE come from the germline V gene. Trimming shortened V by 4 bases and J by 10 bases, and 30 bases separated the two germline ends. CDR3 length: 18 amino acids.

This chain uses TRBV6-6 with TRBJ2-7; TRBD2 matches at 11 bases. CDR3 length: 16 amino acids. Germline trimming cut 5 bases from V and 7 bases from J; bases unmatched to any gene: 13. Germline V CDR1 and CDR2: MNHNY, SVGAGI (reference sequence). DNA for the CDR3: TGTGCCAGCAGTCAACAGACGGGACTAGCGGTTGAGGAGCAGTACTTC. Translating it yields CASSQQTGLAVEEQYF.

This rearrangement joins TRBV6-2 or TRBV6-3 to TRBJ2-7, with 12 bases fitting TRBD1. V gave up 5 bases and J gave up 5 bases; unmatched junction bases: 7. The germline V gene has CDR1 MNHEY and CDR2 SVGEGT. The CDR3 spans 15 residues. Written as DNA, the CDR3 is TGTGCCAGCAGTGGGGCGGGGACAGGGGGCCACGAGCAGTACTTC. Encoded protein: CASSGAGTGGHEQYF.

The chain recombines TRBV24-1 with TRBJ2-3; D might be TRBD1 (7 bases). This CDR3 is built from 15 residues. The V and J ends lost 2 bases and 3 bases respectively, with 11 bases between them. The germline CDR1 and CDR2 sequences are KGHDR and SFDVKD. The CDR3 sequence: CATSDSRGRTDTQYF. CDR3 sequence (DNA): TGTGCCACCAGTGATTCCAGGGGGAGGACAGATACGCAGTATTTT.

V usage is TRBV11-3 and J usage is TRBJ2-7; D gene unclear. Looked up from germline, CDR1 is SGHNT and CDR2 is YENEEA. The CDR3 sequence is 12 residues long. Deletions cut 0 bases from V and 7 bases from J, with 7 bases between. CDR3 DNA: TGTGCCAGCAGCTTAGATCTCGGGGAGCAGTACTTC. This translates into CASSLDLGEQYF.

The J gene is TRBJ2-5, the V gene TRBV19; D not resolved. The germline CDR1 and CDR2 sequences are LNHDA and SQIVND (reference sequence). Trimming pared 10 bases from V and 5 bases from J, leaving 17 bases between. This CDR3 region has 13 residues. CDR3 coding DNA: TGTGCCACGTCCCGGGTCCCAAGGGAGACCCAGTACTTC. Amino acid sequence: CATSRVPRETQYF.

The chain's CDR3 is CASSVTSEFSYNEQFF. CDR3 nucleotide sequence: TGTGCCAGCAGTGTGACTAGCGAGTTCTCCTACAATGAGCAGTTCTTC. This sequence joins TRBV27 and TRBJ2-1; 8 bases align to TRBD2. The CDR3 runs 16 residues. CDR1 is MNHEY, CDR2 SMNVEV, per germline (reference sequence). The junction had 6 bases not matched to a gene; V was cut back by 5 bases and J by 0 bases.

The rearrangement joins TRBV5-1 to TRBJ2-2; D perhaps matches TRBD2 (5 bases). The germline CDR1 and CDR2 sequences are SGHRS and YFSETQ. Trimming took off 1 base at V and 1 base at J, with 8 bases between the two ends. The CDR3 consists of 15 residues. In nucleotides, the CDR3 is TGCGCCAGCAGCTTGTCTCGGGAGAACACCGGGGAGCTGTTTTTT. As protein: CASSLSRENTGELFF.

The V gene is TRBV9, the J gene TRBJ2-1; no clear D gene. Per the germline V gene, CDR1 is SGDLS and CDR2 is YYNGEE. There are 15 residues in the CDR3. V lost 0 bases and J lost 0, with 7 bases in between. CDR3 region: CASSVVTVSYNEQFF. The CDR3 DNA reads as TGTGCCAGCAGCGTAGTTACGGTCTCCTACAATGAGCAGTTCTTC. Full variable domain (rest looked up from reference TRBV9 and TRBJ2-1): DSGVTQTPKHLITATGQRVTLRCSPRSGDLSVYWYQQSLDQGLQFLIQYYNGEERAKGNILERFSAQQFPDLHSELNLSSLELGDSALYFCASSVVTVSYNEQFFGPGTRLTVL.

This chain joins TRBV30 and TRBJ2-1; tentatively, D is TRBD1 (5 bases). Trimming took 2 bases from V and 4 from J, leaving 9 bases between them. This CDR3 has 13 residues. Germline V CDR1 and CDR2: GTSNPN, SVGIG (reference sequence). In DNA, the CDR3 is TGTGCCTGGAGTCAGGGCCCATACAATGAGCAGTTCTTC. Translated: CAWSQGPYNEQFF.

The chain has TRBV10-2 and TRBJ1-2, with TRBD1 matching 7 bases. Trimming removed 6 bases from V and 8 bases from J; junction bases left unmatched: 6. This CDR3 has 12 amino acids. CDR1 and CDR2 from the germline V gene are WSHSY and SAAADI. The CDR3 DNA follows: TGCGCCAGCAGGGGGACAGTGTACGGCTACACCTTC. Translating gives CASRGTVYGYTF.

The V and J genes are TRBV7-9 and TRBJ2-6; D unresolved. The CDR3 covers 17 residues. Germline CDR1 SEHNR, CDR2 FQNEAQ (reference sequence). V lost 1 base to trimming and J lost 0 bases, with 10 bases between them. CDR3 loop: CASSLGAHLSGANVLTF. The DNA of the CDR3 is TGTGCCAGCAGCTTAGGGGCACACCTCTCTGGGGCCAACGTCCTGACTTTC. The full variable domain, completed using reference TRBV7-9 and TRBJ2-6, is DTGVSQNPRHKITKRGQNVTFRCDPISEHNRLYWYRQTLGQGPEFLTYFQNEAQLEKSRLLSDRFSAERPKGSFSTLEIQRTEQGDSAMYLCASSLGAHLSGANVLTFGAGSRLTVL.

The gene calls are TRBV2 and TRBJ1-2; D gene ambiguous. Trimming left V 5 bases short and J 8 bases short, with 12 bases between. The CDR3 has 12 residues. Germline V gene data show CDR1 as SNHLY and CDR2 as FYNNEI. The CDR3 loop reads CASSPGKKGYTF. CDR3 bases: TGTGCCAGCAGTCCGGGGAAGAAGGGCTACACCTTC.

The rearrangement uses TRBV3-1 (or the pseudogene TRBV3-2) and TRBJ2-7; no reliable D call. CDR3 length: 16 amino acids. Germline V CDR1 and CDR2: LGHDT, YNNKEL (reference sequence). V lost 4 bases, J lost 1 base, and 17 bases lay in between. The CDR3 spells CASSPFLSGLSYEQYF. In DNA, the CDR3 is TGTGCCAGCAGCCCTTTCCTAAGTGGGCTTTCCTACGAGCAGTACTTC.

The V and J genes are TRBV6-5 and TRBJ2-7, with 11 bases that match TRBD2. The CDR3 sequence is 15 residues long. Trimming removed 4 bases from V and 6 bases from J; junction bases left unmatched: 8. Germline V CDR1 and CDR2: MNHEY, SVGAGI. CDR3 sequence: CASSSGTSGPGEQYF. The DNA for the CDR3 is TGTGCCAGCAGTTCCGGGACTAGCGGACCGGGCGAGCAGTACTTC.

This clone was recorded once. The rearrangement uses TRBV18 and TRBJ2-5; TRBD1 agrees at 8 bases. This CDR3 has 14 amino acids. J was trimmed by 5 bases and V by 6 bases; bases with no gene match: 8. Germline CDR1 is KGHSH and CDR2 is LQKENI. CDR3 sequence: CASSGTGLGETQYF. The CDR3 region has the DNA TGTGCCAGCTCCGGGACAGGCTTAGGGGAGACCCAGTACTTC.

V and J are TRBV6-6 and TRBJ1-5, with D perhaps TRBD1 (6 bases). Germline values: CDR1 MNHNY, CDR2 SVGAGI (reference sequence). Trimming pared 5 bases from V and 4 bases from J, leaving 12 bases between. CDR3 length: 14 amino acids. The DNA of the CDR3 is TGTGCCAGCAGTGCAGGACAGATGAATCAGCCCCAGCATTTT. Translation: CASSAGQMNQPQHF.

This clone was observed a handful of times. V usage is TRBV30 and J usage is TRBJ2-7; TRBD1 is a possible D gene (5 bases). Trimming removed 0 bases at V and 2 bases at J, with 11 bases between. This CDR3 has 14 amino acids. Per the germline V gene, CDR1 is GTSNPN and CDR2 is SVGIG (reference sequence). The CDR3 DNA follows: TGTGCCTGGAGTGTTAGCAGGGCCCCCTACGAGCAGTACTTC. Its protein is CAWSVSRAPYEQYF.

The V call is TRBV29-1, the J call TRBJ1-4, with D tentatively TRBD1 (6 bases). The CDR3 totals 16 residues. V lost 6 bases, J lost 3 bases, and 20 bases lay in between. The germline gives CDR1 SQVTM, CDR2 ANQGSEA. CDR3 in amino acids: CSVKKNREMANEKLFF. The DNA of the CDR3 is TGCAGCGTCAAAAAAAACAGGGAGATGGCTAATGAAAAACTGTTTTTT.

The chain is built from TRBV10-3 and TRBJ2-5; no definite D call. V dropped 9 bases and J dropped 5 bases, with 16 bases sitting between them. This CDR3 contains 13 residues. The germline CDR1 and CDR2 sequences are ENHRY and SYGVKD. The CDR3 region is CAIRGTSAETQYF. The CDR3 bases are TGTGCCATTAGAGGCACCTCGGCCGAGACCCAGTACTTC.